These 8 T cell receptor beta chains came from one sample sequenced in a study of T cell changes during pregnancy in multiple sclerosis (dated by TCRdb to the late 2010s). The library was obtained by the immunoSEQ multiplex PCR assay. Imported from immuneACCESS, the table was reduced by TCRdb to in-frame sequences with V and J called. These copies leave out some clones; in studies compared against another copy, an unresolved V gene accounts for under half, and the cause of the remainder is not known. This sample holds around 110,000 clones; less than 95% were observed only once. The top ten clones comprise roughly 1.7% of the sample. The source material was peripheral blood, sampled after pregnancy. The receptors originated from a female donor with multiple sclerosis, enrolled in a pregnancy study.

This clone was recorded once. This chain joins TRBV4-1 and TRBJ2-1; the match to TRBD2 covers 8 bases. The CDR3 spans 17 residues. Germline V gives CDR1 MGHRA, CDR2 YSYEKL. V shed 0 bases, J shed 3 bases, and the junction held 7 bases outside the gene matches. The DNA of the CDR3 is TGCGCCAGCAGCCAAGATCTGGCGGGGGGAATCTACAATGAGCAGTTCTTC. This sequence encodes CASSQDLAGGIYNEQFF.

The chain uses TRBV6-5 and TRBJ2-1; TRBD2 matches 7 bases. The CDR3 has 16 residues. With V trimmed by 2 bases and J by 1 base, 5 bases remained unmatched. Germline CDR1 MNHEY, CDR2 SVGAGI. Here the CDR3 reads CASSYGRTSSYNEQFF. In nucleotides, the CDR3 is TGTGCCAGCAGTTACGGAAGGACTAGTTCCTACAATGAGCAGTTCTTC.

This sequence joins TRBV5-1 and TRBJ2-5, with TRBD2 matching over 10 bases. Germline V CDR1 and CDR2: SGHRS, YFSETQ. The CDR3 totals 14 residues. Losses at the gene ends were 4 bases for V and 7 bases for J; bases not matched to a gene: 7. DNA for the CDR3: TGCGCCAGCAGCCTAGCGGGAGATGGGGGGACCCAGTACTTC. Translating gives CASSLAGDGGTQYF. The entire variable domain, with the rest obtained from reference TRBV5-1 and TRBJ2-5, is as follows: KAGVTQTPRYLIKTRGQQVTLSCSPISGHRSVSWYQQTPGQGLQFLFEYFSETQRNKGNFPGRFSGRQFSNSRSEMNVSTLELGDSALYLCASSLAGDGGTQYFGPGTRLLVL.

This rearrangement joins TRBV6-1 to TRBJ2-2; 8 bases agree with TRBD1. The junction had 7 bases not matched to a gene; V was cut back by 7 bases and J by 6 bases. CDR3 length: 14 residues. Looked up from germline, CDR1 is MNHNS and CDR2 is SASEGT. The DNA of the CDR3 is TGTGCCAGCAACCGGGACAGGTGGGCCGGGGAGCTGTTTTTT. Encoded protein: CASNRDRWAGELFF.

This chain links TRBV2 with TRBJ2-5; D possibly corresponds to TRBD2 (6 bases). V was trimmed by 6 bases and J by 1 base, leaving 18 bases between them. The CDR3 runs to 16 residues. Germline CDR1 reads SNHLY; CDR2 reads FYNNEI. CDR3 region: CASSLRGAGAQETQYF. The CDR3 DNA sequence: TGTGCCAGCAGCCTAAGGGGAGCGGGTGCCCAAGAGACCCAGTACTTC. The full variable domain, rest sourced from reference TRBV2 and TRBJ2-5, is EPEVTQTPSHQVTQMGQEVILRCVPISNHLYFYWYRQILGQKVEFLVSFYNNEISEKSEIFDDQFSVERPDGSNFTLKIRSTKLEDSAMYFCASSLRGAGAQETQYFGPGTRLLVL.

This clone was seen a handful of times. This chain uses TRBV18 with TRBJ2-5; D unclear. Trimming cost V 5 bases and J 1 base, with 5 bases left between them. Germline lookup yields CDR1 KGHSH and CDR2 LQKENI. The CDR3 sequence is 12 residues long. Here the CDR3 reads CASSTVQETQYF. The CDR3 DNA is TGTGCCAGCTCAACAGTCCAAGAGACCCAGTACTTC.

The chain couples TRBV9 to TRBJ1-2; 9 positions agree with TRBD1. Per germline, CDR1 SGDLS and CDR2 YYNGEE. After removal of 3 bases from V and 8 bases from J, the junction contained 8 bases not matched to a gene. The CDR3 is 14 residues long. CDR3 residues: CASSGPWTGDGYTF. The CDR3 nucleotides read TGTGCCAGCAGCGGCCCCTGGACAGGGGACGGCTACACCTTC.

V usage is TRBV5-4 and J usage is TRBJ1-4, with TRBD1 matching over 7 bases. This CDR3 spans 14 amino acids. Germline V gene lookup returns CDR1 SGHNT and CDR2 YYREEE (reference sequence). Trimming at V came to 4 bases and at J to 4 bases, leaving 4 bases not matched to a gene. The CDR3 DNA follows: TGTGCCAGCAGCGCGACAGGGAATAATGAAAAACTGTTTTTT. This codes for CASSATGNNEKLFF.